One and the same sample provided the 20 T cell receptor beta chains below, sequenced in a study of CXCR3-negative and CXCR3-positive naive CD8 T cells. The TRB cDNA libraries were prepared by 5' RACE with UMI labels. TCRdb processed the 5' RACE reads again and assigns one entry to each CDR3 protein, with no DNA. This table holds around 80,000 distinct CDR3 sequences. Antigen specificity for these receptors is unknown. Whole-study findings and limits: CXCR3-positive naive cells had TRB CDR3s that were more hydrophobic than CXCR3-negative naive cells had.

The sequenced material came from naive CXCR3+ CD8+ T cells from blood. Documented subset: CD45RO-CCR7+CD27+CD95- naive CD8+ T cells expressing CXCR3 (TNR3+). These TCRs come from a human donor in good health. Some clones in this sample may be carry-over from other donors' samples.

The chain links TRBV20-1 to TRBJ2-3. The germline V gene has CDR1 DFQATT and CDR2 SNEGSKA (reference sequence). The CDR3 spans 13 residues. Here the CDR3 reads CSASKRPTDTQYF.

V and J are TRBV11-2 and TRBJ2-3; the D call from TCRdb, TRBD2, cannot be confirmed without DNA. The germline V gene has CDR1 SGHAT and CDR2 FQNNGV. The CDR3 contains 14 residues. The chain's CDR3 is CASSLHARADTQYF.

V gene TRBV6-1 combines with J gene TRBJ1-1; TCRdb gives TRBD1 as the D gene, but with no DNA this cannot be confirmed. From germline, CDR1 is MNHNS and CDR2 SASEGT. The CDR3 sequence is 14 residues long. CDR3 protein: CASSGTGVWTEAFF.

J is TRBJ2-7 and V is TRBV7-9; checking the TCRdb D call of TRBD1 is not possible without DNA. Germline-derived CDR1 and CDR2 are SEHNR and FQNEAQ (reference sequence). This CDR3 contains 16 residues. CDR3 amino acids: CASSLPTGGLSYEQYF.

V and J are TRBV29-1 and TRBJ2-1. There are 13 residues in the CDR3. From germline, CDR1 is SQVTM and CDR2 ANQGSEA. The CDR3 sequence: CSVSGSSYNEQFF.

Here the CDR3 reads CASRGVTNEKLFF. The genes are TRBV6-5 and TRBJ1-4; no DNA is available, so the TRBD1 call from TCRdb remains unchecked. This CDR3 contains 13 residues. Germline V gene sequence: CDR1 MNHEY, CDR2 SVGAGI.

The genes are TRBV7-6 and TRBJ2-1; with no DNA, the TCRdb D assignment of TRBD1 cannot be verified. Germline loops: CDR1 SGHVS, CDR2 FNYEAQ. The CDR3 covers 15 residues. CDR3 sequence: CASSGGGSTYNEQFF.

The CDR3 is CASSIRTGELFF. The chain recombines TRBV28 with TRBJ2-2. In germline, CDR1 is MDHEN, CDR2 SYDVKM. CDR3 length equals 12 residues.

The rearrangement joins TRBV19 to TRBJ1-2; TCRdb's D gene call, TRBD1, goes unchecked for lack of DNA. Germline V gene data show CDR1 as LNHDA and CDR2 as SQIVND (reference sequence). The CDR3 totals 13 residues. CDR3 sequence reads: CASSSTGRNGYTF.

The rearrangement links TRBV15 to TRBJ1-1; as DNA is missing, the TRBD1 call by TCRdb cannot be tested. There are 12 residues in the CDR3. Germline V gene data show CDR1 as LNHNV and CDR2 as YYDKDF (reference sequence). This CDR3 is CAMGTGYTEAFF.

The chain is built from TRBV11-2 and TRBJ2-7; with no DNA, the TCRdb D assignment of TRBD2 cannot be verified. Germline V gene sequence: CDR1 SGHAT, CDR2 FQNNGV. The length of the CDR3 is 17 residues. CDR3 region: CASSSNGLADQSYEQYF.

The gene calls are TRBV2 and TRBJ2-1; the TCRdb call, TRBD2, lacks DNA for checking. This CDR3 has 12 amino acids. The germline CDR1 and CDR2 sequences are SNHLY and FYNNEI. The chain's CDR3 is CASGTKDNEQFF.

V gene TRBV6-5 combines with J gene TRBJ2-3. Germline CDR1 MNHEY, CDR2 SVGAGI. The CDR3 loop spans 16 amino acids. The CDR3 region is CASSLDGVWSTDTQYF.

V is TRBV7-9 and J is TRBJ2-7; with no DNA, the TCRdb D assignment of TRBD1 cannot be verified. The germline V gene encodes CDR1 SEHNR and CDR2 FQNEAQ (reference sequence). The CDR3 spans 16 residues. The CDR3 is CASSYPGTRASYEQYF.

The V and J genes are TRBV7-9 and TRBJ2-7; with no DNA, the TCRdb D assignment of TRBD1 cannot be verified. The germline gives CDR1 SEHNR, CDR2 FQNEAQ (reference sequence). This CDR3 has 15 residues. Here the CDR3 reads CANSLSGQHSYEQYF.

V is TRBV25-1 and J is TRBJ2-7; TCRdb outputs TRBD1, but without DNA this stays unchecked. Germline V gene lookup returns CDR1 MGHDK and CDR2 SYGVNS. This CDR3 comprises 15 residues. CDR3 amino acids: CASSVQGGGTYEQYF.

The CDR3 is CASRWGGKQYF. The V gene is TRBV5-1, the J gene TRBJ2-7; the TCRdb call, TRBD1, lacks DNA for checking. The length of the CDR3 is 11 residues. Germline values: CDR1 SGHRS, CDR2 YFSETQ.

The chain has TRBV7-8 and TRBJ2-7; TCRdb reports TRBD2, a call that lacks DNA to check it against. Germline V gene sequence: CDR1 SGHVS, CDR2 FQNEAQ. The CDR3 is 16 amino acids. CDR3 residues: CASSSSGSGGGYEQYF.

The rearrangement links TRBV5-1 to TRBJ2-7. CDR1 and CDR2 from the germline V gene are SGHRS and YFSETQ. The CDR3 spans 14 residues. This CDR3 reads CASSLARGIYEQYF.

J is TRBJ1-1 and V is TRBV28; with no DNA, the TCRdb D assignment of TRBD1 cannot be verified. There are 12 residues in the CDR3. Germline values: CDR1 MDHEN, CDR2 SYDVKM. The CDR3 reads CAIGTGNTEAFF.